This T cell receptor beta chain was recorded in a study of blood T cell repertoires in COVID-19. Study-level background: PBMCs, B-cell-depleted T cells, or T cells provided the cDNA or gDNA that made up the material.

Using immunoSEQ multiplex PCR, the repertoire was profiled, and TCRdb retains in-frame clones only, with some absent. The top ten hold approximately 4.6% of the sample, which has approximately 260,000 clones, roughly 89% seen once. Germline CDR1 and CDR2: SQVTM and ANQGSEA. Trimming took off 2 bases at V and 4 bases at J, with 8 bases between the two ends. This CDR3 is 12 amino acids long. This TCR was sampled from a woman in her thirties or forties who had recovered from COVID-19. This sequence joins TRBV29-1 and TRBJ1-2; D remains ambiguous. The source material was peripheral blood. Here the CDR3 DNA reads TGCAGCGTTGAACCATCCCCCTATGGCTACACCTTC. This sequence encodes CSVEPSPYGYTF.